This T cell receptor (beta chain) originates from a study of T cell responses to AZD1222 COVID-19 vaccine (dated by TCRdb to about 2021). Regarding the research as a whole: A total of 233 trial participants underwent TCR sequencing, of whom around 200 received two doses of AZD1222 and some 26 received two doses of the MenACWY control vaccine. Trial participants were enrolled by age into subgroups of 18-55, 56-69 and 70-plus years, and around 140, 26 and 57 TCR-sequenced participants, respectively, were included in these subgroups.

The time point label, read with the paper, signifies: about 28 days (+/-7) after the second vaccine dose. AZD1222 recipients given second doses at about 4 weeks or at about 12 weeks were pooled, since spike-specific TCR depth and breadth were not found to differ between the two schedules. Samples from vaccinated people were obtained from the UK trials COV001 and COV002, which included a single-blind randomized controlled phase 2/3 trial of AZD1222 (ChAdOx1 nCoV-19) in healthy adults. For TCRbeta chain sequencing, PBMC samples from trial participants were taken at day 0 and at day 28 after the second dose. The CDR3, from cysteine to phenylalanine, totals 13 residues. Left in the record is the CDR3 DNA by itself, 39 bases read in frame from the first base. Trimming costs V 3 bases and J 1 base, and their ends lie 6 bases apart. CDR1 and CDR2, per the germline V gene, are SGHNT and YENEEA. On this clone: Its cognate antigen has yet to be identified. No much larger clonotype is one base removed from it; base qualities were not supplied.

The CDR3 regions of human TCRbeta chains were subjected to immunosequencing. The authors' analysis ran thus. Repertoire TCRs were matched against a reference library of SARS-CoV-2-specific TCRs generated with the MIRA antigen-specificity platform. Breadth was defined as the fraction of unique TCRs that were SARS-CoV-2-associated. Depth was defined as the fraction of total T cells that were SARS-CoV-2-associated. Using the MIRA data, every spike-specific TCR was mapped to the spike region that the TCR reacted to and assigned to either a CD4 or a CD8 class. Log10-transformed breadth and depth values were compared by one-way ANOVA with Sidak's multiple comparisons tests. TCRdb holds this immuneACCESS table with in-frame rearrangements only. Some clones are missing; in checked studies, unresolved V genes explain under half, and the rest has no known cause. V and J calls and clone size are given by that table; D and trimming were obtained from the DNA. For this sample the table gives over 150,000 clones, of which 90% to 95% were detected only once. In total, the top ten clones hold 1.5% to 2% of the sample.

Results and caveats for the whole study, not just this receptor: The 56-69-year group was small, and its depth increase did not reach significance, likely because of low power. The vaccine-associated CD4 TCRs covered the entire spike protein, and the dominant responses fell in regions 160-218 and 743-854. Because no day 14 peak-response samples were available, the repertoires could be characterized only after the peak T cell response. Reportedly, close to half of the unique spike-specific TCRs recognized epitopes lying outside the regions that are mutated in the B.1.351 and B.1.1.7 variants. Conclusions about previously exposed vaccinees are limited because only six or seven AZD1222 recipients were SARS-CoV-2 seropositive at baseline. A significant rise in spike-specific TCR breadth and depth was observed after two AZD1222 doses relative to day 0 and relative to MenACWY recipients. Most participants were white British and females outnumbered males, and the authors suggested that clonal diversity may have been underestimated.

The rearrangement combines TRBV11-3 with TRBJ1-1; the D gene cannot be resolved reliably. Specimen: peripheral blood, collected 28 days after the second AZD1222 dose. The receptor's source is an adult who received the AZD1222 COVID-19 vaccine. The CDR3 has the sequence CASSFSANTEAFF. Read as DNA, the sequence is TGTGCCAGCAGCTTTTCGGCGAACACTGAAGCTTTCTTT.